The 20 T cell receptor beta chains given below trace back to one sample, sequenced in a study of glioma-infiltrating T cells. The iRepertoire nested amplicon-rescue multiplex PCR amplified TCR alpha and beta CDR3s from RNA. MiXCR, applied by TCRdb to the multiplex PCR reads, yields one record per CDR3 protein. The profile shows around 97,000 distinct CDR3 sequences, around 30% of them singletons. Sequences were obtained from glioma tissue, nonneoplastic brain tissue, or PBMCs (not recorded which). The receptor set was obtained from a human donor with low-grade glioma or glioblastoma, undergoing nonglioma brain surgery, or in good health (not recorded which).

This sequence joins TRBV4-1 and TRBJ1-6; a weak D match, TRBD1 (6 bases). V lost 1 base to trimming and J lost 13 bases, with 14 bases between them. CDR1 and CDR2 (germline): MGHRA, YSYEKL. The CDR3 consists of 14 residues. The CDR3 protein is CASSQGQVLSPLHF. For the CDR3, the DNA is TGCGCCAGCAGCCAAGGACAGGTATTATCCCCCCTCCACTTT.

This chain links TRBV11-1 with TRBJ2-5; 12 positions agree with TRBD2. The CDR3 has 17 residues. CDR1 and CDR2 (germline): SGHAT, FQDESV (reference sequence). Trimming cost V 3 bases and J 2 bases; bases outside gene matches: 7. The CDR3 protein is CASSFATSGGRQETQYF. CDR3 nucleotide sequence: TGTGCCAGCAGCTTCGCCACTAGCGGGGGGAGACAAGAGACCCAGTACTTC.

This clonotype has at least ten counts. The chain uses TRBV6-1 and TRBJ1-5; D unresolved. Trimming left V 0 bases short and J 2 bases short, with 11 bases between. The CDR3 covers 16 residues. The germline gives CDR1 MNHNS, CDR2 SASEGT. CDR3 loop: CASSEAIAVGNQPQHF. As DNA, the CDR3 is TGTGCCAGCAGTGAAGCGATTGCAGTGGGCAATCAGCCCCAGCATTTT.

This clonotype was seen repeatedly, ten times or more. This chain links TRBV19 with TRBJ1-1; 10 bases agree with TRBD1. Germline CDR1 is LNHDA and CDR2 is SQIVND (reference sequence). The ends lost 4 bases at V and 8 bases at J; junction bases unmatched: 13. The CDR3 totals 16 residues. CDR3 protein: CASSREVGQGPPEAFF. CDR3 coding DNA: TGTGCCAGTAGTAGGGAGGTGGGACAGGGGCCCCCAGAAGCTTTCTTT.

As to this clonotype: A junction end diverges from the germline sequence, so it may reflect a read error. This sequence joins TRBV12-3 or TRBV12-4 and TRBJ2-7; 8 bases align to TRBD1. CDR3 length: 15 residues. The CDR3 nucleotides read TGTGCCAGCAGCCTGCAAGGGACAGGATCCTACGGGCAGTACTTC. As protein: CASSLQGTGSYGQYF.

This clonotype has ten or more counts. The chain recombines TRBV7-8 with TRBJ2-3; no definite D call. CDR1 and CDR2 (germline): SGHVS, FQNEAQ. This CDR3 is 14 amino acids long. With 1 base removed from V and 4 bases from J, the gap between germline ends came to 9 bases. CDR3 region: CASSLGMGADTQYF. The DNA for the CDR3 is TGTGCCAGCAGCTTAGGGATGGGCGCAGATACGCAGTATTTT.

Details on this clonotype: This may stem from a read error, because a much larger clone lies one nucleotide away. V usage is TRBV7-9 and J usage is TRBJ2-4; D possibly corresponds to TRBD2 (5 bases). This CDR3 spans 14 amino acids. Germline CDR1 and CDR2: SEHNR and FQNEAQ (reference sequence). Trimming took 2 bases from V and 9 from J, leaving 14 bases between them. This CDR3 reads CASSLSTNGSIQYF. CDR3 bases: TGTGCCAGCAGCTTATCTACGAATGGGAGCATTCAGTACTTC.

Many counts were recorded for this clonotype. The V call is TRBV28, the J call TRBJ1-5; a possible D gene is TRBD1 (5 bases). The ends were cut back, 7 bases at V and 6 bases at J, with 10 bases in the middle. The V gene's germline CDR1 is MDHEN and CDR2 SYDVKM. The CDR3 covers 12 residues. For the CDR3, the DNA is TGTGCCAGCAATGGGGGGATTCAGCCCCAGCATTTT. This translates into CASNGGIQPQHF.

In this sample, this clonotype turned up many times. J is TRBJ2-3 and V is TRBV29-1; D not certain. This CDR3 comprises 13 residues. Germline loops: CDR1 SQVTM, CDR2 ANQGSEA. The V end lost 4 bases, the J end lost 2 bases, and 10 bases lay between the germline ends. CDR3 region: CSVVQRLTDTQYF. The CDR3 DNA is TGCAGCGTTGTTCAGCGCCTCACAGATACGCAGTATTTT.

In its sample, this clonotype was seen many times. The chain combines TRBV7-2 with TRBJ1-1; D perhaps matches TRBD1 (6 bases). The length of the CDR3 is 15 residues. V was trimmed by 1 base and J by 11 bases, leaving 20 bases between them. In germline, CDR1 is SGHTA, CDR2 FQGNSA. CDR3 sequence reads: CASSLVGTGGTKAFF. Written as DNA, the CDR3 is TGTGCCAGCAGCTTAGTAGGGACCGGGGGCACGAAGGCTTTCTTT.

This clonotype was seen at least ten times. CDR3 protein: CASSQDPGTAHSPLHF. The CDR3 coding sequence is TGTGCCAGCAGCCAAGATCCCGGGACAGCACATTCACCCCTCCACTTT. The rearrangement uses TRBV4-2 and TRBJ1-6; 7 bases align to TRBD1. Germline V gene sequence: CDR1 LGHNA, CDR2 YNFKEQ. V lost 0 bases to trimming and J lost 8 bases; unmatched junction nucleotides: 7. The CDR3 extends over 16 amino acids.

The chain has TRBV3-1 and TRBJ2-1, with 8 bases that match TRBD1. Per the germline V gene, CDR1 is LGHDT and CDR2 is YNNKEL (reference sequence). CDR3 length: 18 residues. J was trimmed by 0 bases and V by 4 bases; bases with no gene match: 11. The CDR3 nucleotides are TGTGCCAGCAGCCGCAACAGGGGGGTGAGAAGCTCCTACAATGAGCAGTTCTTC. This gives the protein CASSRNRGVRSSYNEQFF.

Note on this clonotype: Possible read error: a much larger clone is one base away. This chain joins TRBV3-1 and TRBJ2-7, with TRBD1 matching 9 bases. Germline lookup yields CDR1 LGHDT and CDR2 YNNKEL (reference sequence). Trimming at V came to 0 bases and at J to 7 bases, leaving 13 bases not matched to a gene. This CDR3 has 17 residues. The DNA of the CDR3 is TGTGCCAGCAGCCAAGATTTGGGCGGACAGGGGTTCAATGAGCAGTACTTC. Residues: CASSQDLGGQGFNEQYF.

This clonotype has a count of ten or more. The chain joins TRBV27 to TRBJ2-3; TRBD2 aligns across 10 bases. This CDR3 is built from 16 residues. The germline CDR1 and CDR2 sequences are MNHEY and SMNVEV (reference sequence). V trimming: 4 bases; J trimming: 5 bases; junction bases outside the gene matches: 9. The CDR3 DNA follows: TGTGCCAGCAGTTCCTTAGCGGGGGGCGGGTTAGATACGCAGTATTTT. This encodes CASSSLAGGGLDTQYF.

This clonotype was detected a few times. CDR3 bases: TGTGCCAGCAGTTTTCGCAGGGAGGGGGTCAAAAACATTCAGTACTTC. As protein: CASSFRREGVKNIQYF. The chain links TRBV12-3 or TRBV12-4 to TRBJ2-4; tentative D call: TRBD2 (7 bases). This CDR3 spans 16 amino acids. V was pared by 3 bases and J by 3 bases, with 15 bases between.

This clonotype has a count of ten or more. CDR3 in amino acids: CASSRNRPGQGQETQYF. The CDR3 DNA reads TGCGCCAGCAGCCGCAATAGACCGGGACAGGGACAAGAGACCCAGTACTTC. The chain has TRBV4-3 and TRBJ2-5; 9 nucleotides line up with TRBD1. CDR3 size: 17 residues. Germline-derived CDR1 and CDR2 are LGHNA and YSLEER. Losses at the gene ends were 4 bases for V and 2 bases for J; bases not matched to a gene: 11.

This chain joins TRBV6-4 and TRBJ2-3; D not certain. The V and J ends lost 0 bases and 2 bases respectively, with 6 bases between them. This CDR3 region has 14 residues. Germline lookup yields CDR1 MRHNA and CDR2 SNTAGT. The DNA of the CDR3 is TGTGCCAGCAGTGACTCGGGCTCCACAGATACGCAGTATTTT. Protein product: CASSDSGSTDTQYF.

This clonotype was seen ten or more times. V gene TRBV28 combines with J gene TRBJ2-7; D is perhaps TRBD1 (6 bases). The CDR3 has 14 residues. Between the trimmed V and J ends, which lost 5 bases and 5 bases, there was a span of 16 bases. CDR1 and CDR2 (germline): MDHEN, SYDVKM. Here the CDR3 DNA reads TGTGCCAGCAGTCGAAAAACAGGGTGGCACGAGCAGTACTTC. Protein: CASSRKTGWHEQYF.

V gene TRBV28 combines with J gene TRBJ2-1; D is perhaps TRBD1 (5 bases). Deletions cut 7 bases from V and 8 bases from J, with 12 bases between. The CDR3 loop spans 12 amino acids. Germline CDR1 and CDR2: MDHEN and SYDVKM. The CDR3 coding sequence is TGTGCCAGCACTCTAGGGGCCTATGAGCAGTTCTTC. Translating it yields CASTLGAYEQFF.

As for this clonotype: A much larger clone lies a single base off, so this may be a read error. Here the CDR3 reads CSATPGGANVLTF. In nucleotides, the CDR3 is TGCAGTGCTACCCCAGGGGGGGCCAACGTCCTGACTTTC. V usage is TRBV20-1 and J usage is TRBJ2-6; D perhaps matches TRBD1 (5 bases). V lost 4 bases and J 4 bases, leaving 8 bases between the germline ends. This CDR3 is 13 amino acids long. The V gene's germline CDR1 is DFQATT and CDR2 SNEGSKA (reference sequence).